The 6 T cell receptor beta chains listed next were all sequenced from one sample in a study of blood T cell repertoires in COVID-19. Libraries were prepared by immunoSEQ multiplex PCR; TCRdb keeps only in-frame clonotypes and omits some of them. This table has a few hundred thousand clones, around 90% appearing once. The sample consisted of PBMCs or T cells enriched from blood (not recorded which). The receptors originated from a woman in her twenties or thirties who had recovered from COVID-19.

The chain recombines TRBV21-1 with TRBJ1-5; TRBD1, the table's D call, lacks a check against the DNA. TRBV21-1 is assigned pseudogene status. CDR3 size: 14 residues. In DNA, the CDR3 is TGTGCCAGCAGCCAGGGTGTCACAAAGCAGCCCCAGCATTTT. Translating gives CASSQGVTKQPQHF.

J is TRBJ2-3 and V is TRBV11-1; 14 bases fit TRBD2. The CDR3 length is 15 residues. J gave up 5 bases and V 6 bases, and 4 bases lay outside the gene matches. CDR1 is SGHAT and CDR2 is FQDESV in the germline V gene (reference sequence). The DNA for the CDR3 is TGTGCCAGCAGGGGACTAGCGGGGGCGGGAGATACGCAGTATTTT. Its translation: CASRGLAGAGDTQYF.

V and J are TRBV7-4 and TRBJ1-4; D remains unclear. This CDR3 region has 14 residues. Germline assignment: CDR1 SGHVT and CDR2 SQSDAQ. Trimming stripped 1 base from V and 5 bases from J, with 8 bases between. The CDR3, as DNA: TGTGCCAGCAGCTTAGACAGCAAGAATGAAAAACTGTTTTTT. Translated: CASSLDSKNEKLFF.

The V gene is TRBV6-2 or TRBV6-3, the J gene TRBJ1-6, with a possible D match to TRBD1 (6 bases). V lost 6 bases, J lost 10 bases, and 16 bases lay in between. The CDR3 totals 14 residues. Germline CDR1 MNHEY, CDR2 SVGEGT. Written as DNA, the CDR3 is TGTGCCAGCAGCGATACAGGGAGAGGCTCACCCCTCCACTTT. Protein sequence: CASSDTGRGSPLHF.

The rearrangement uses TRBV7-3 and TRBJ2-3, with TRBD2 matching 7 bases. CDR3 length: 15 residues. Per the germline V gene, CDR1 is SGHTA and CDR2 is FQGTGA. J gave up 7 bases and V 2 bases, and 9 bases lay outside the gene matches. The DNA of the CDR3 is TGTGCCAGCAGCTTAGGCCGGGGGGTTGGTCATACGCAGTATTTT. This sequence encodes CASSLGRGVGHTQYF. The full variable domain, rest sourced from reference TRBV7-3 and TRBJ2-3, is GAGVSQTPSNKVTEKGKYVELRCDPISGHTALYWYRQSLGQGPEFLIYFQGTGAADDSGLPNDRFFAVRPEGSVSTLKIQRTERGDSAVYLCASSLGRGVGHTQYFGPGTRLTVL.

The chain couples TRBV28 to TRBJ1-4, with a weak D call TRBD1 (6 bases). The V end lost 5 bases, the J end lost 2 bases, and 9 bases lay between the germline ends. The CDR3 spans 14 residues. Germline V gene lookup returns CDR1 MDHEN and CDR2 SYDVKM. The CDR3 region is CASSEQGTNEKLFF. The DNA for the CDR3 is TGTGCCAGCAGTGAACAGGGTACTAATGAAAAACTGTTTTTT.